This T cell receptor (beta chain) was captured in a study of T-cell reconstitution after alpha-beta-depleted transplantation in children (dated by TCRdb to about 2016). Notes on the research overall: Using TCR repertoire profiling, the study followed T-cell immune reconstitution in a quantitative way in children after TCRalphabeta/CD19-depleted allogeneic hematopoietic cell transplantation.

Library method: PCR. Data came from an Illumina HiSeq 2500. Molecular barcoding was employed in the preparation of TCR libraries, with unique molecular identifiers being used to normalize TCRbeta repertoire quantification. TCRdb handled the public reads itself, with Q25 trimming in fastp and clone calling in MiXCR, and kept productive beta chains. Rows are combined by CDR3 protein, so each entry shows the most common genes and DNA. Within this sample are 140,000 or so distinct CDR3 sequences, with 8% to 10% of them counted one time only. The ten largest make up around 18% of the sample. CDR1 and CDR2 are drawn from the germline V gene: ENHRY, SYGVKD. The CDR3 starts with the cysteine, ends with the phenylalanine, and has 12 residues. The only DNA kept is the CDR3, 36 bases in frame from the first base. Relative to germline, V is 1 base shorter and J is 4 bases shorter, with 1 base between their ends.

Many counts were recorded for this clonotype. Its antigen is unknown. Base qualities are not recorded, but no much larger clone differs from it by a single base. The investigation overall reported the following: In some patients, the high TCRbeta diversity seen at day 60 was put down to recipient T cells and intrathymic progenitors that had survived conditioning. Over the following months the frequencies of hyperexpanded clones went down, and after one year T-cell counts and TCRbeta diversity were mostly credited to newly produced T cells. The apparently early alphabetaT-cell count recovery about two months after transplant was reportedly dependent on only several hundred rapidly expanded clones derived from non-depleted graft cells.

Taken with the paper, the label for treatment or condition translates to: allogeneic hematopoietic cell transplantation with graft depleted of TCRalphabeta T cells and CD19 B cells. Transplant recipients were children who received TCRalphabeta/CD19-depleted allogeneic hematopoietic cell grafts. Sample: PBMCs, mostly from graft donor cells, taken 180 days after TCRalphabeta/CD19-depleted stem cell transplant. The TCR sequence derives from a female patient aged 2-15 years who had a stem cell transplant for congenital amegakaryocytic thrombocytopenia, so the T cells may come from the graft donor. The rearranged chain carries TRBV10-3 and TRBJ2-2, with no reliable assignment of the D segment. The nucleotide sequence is TGTGCCATCAGTGAGTTCACCGGGGAGCTGTTTTTT. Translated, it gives CAISEFTGELFF.